This is a list of T cell receptor beta chains from one sample in a study of T cell repertoires in cytomegalovirus infection. TCRdb analysed the reads with MiXCR anew, one entry per CDR3 protein. The table lists 300,000 to 400,000 distinct CDR3 sequences, 8% to 10% of them singletons. Sample: PBMCs. These receptors were collected from a human donor in good health (CMV status not recorded). Some clones in this sample may be carry-over from other donors' samples. Each CDR3 is given without its conserved first and last residue. A D gene is named only where the DNA matches it firmly.

-,TRBJ2-3,TRBV7-6,ASSLVGSDQWDTQY
TRBD1,TRBJ1-1,TRBV19,ASNHRGSNTEAF
-,TRBJ2-7,TRBV7-9,ASSLGDSRSYEQY
-,TRBJ1-2,TRBV7-9,ASTTGHSYGYT
-,TRBJ1-5,TRBV19,ASSIREQPQH
-,TRBJ2-2,TRBV6-2/TRBV6-3,ASSYSVWRGNTGELF
-,TRBJ2-1,TRBV19,ASSIVGNEQF
TRBD1,TRBJ1-5,TRBV12-3/TRBV12-4,ASRGTGDQPQH
TRBD2,TRBJ2-5,TRBV7-2,ASSPGLAQETQY
TRBD1,TRBJ1-6,TRBV7-8,ASSGNNRGHNSPLH
-,TRBJ2-5,TRBV9,ASSVGDTKETQY
-,TRBJ1-2,TRBV18,ASSPPGETISGYT
-,TRBJ1-2,TRBV7-3,ASSSDRRTNYGYT
-,TRBJ2-7,TRBV19,ASSIRTASYEQY
-,TRBJ2-5,TRBV27,ASSPSARGGRQETQY
-,TRBJ2-3,TRBV6-2/TRBV6-3,ASSYPLAASTDTQY
TRBD2,TRBJ2-1,TRBV6-2/TRBV6-3,ASRGGDSYNEQF
TRBD2,TRBJ2-1,TRBV20-1,SANGLAGGPYNEQF
-,TRBJ1-4,TRBV7-2,ASSWGRLNEKLF
-,TRBJ1-5,TRBV4-1,ASSQEGPYSNQPQH
-,TRBJ1-5,TRBV6-2/TRBV6-3,ASSALKDSNQPQH
-,TRBJ2-3,TRBV5-1,ASNTQGSRSDTQY
-,TRBJ2-2,TRBV6-5,ASRGDITGELF
TRBD1,TRBJ2-4,TRBV6-2/TRBV6-3,ASSFLRDSKNIQY
TRBD2,TRBJ2-7,TRBV7-3,ASSPGLASREQY
-,TRBJ2-1,TRBV4-3,ASSQDPGARANNEQF
-,TRBJ2-7,TRBV6-2/TRBV6-3,ASSYFTTGEQY
TRBD2,TRBJ2-5,TRBV7-6,ASNLLAGGETQY
-,TRBJ2-7,TRBV12-5,ASGPRQGVGEY
-,TRBJ2-5,TRBV27,ASRSSQETQY
-,TRBJ2-7,TRBV30,AWSVRDGPYEQY
TRBD2,TRBJ2-1,TRBV5-4,ASSSPVTLAGTYNEQF
-,TRBJ1-2,TRBV7-2,ASRGSGGSYGYT
-,TRBJ2-2,TRBV4-3,ASSHGNLGELF
TRBD1,TRBJ1-1,TRBV20-1,SASPQGEEAF
-,TRBJ1-3,TRBV2,ASSRGTIYSGNTIY
TRBD2,TRBJ2-5,TRBV18,ASSPAGGKETQY
-,TRBJ2-2,TRBV7-2,ASSRGWGNTGELF
-,TRBJ1-2,TRBV5-4,ASSFPGGRGGYT
-,TRBJ2-6,TRBV7-2,ASSLPVSGANVLT
TRBD1,TRBJ1-6,TRBV27,ASSSGTAYGPRTSPLH
TRBD1,TRBJ2-3,TRBV7-8,ASSRDRGTDTQY
-,TRBJ2-1,TRBV6-2/TRBV6-3,ASSWGVNEQF
-,TRBJ2-7,TRBV28,ASSRDVYEQY
-,TRBJ1-1,TRBV19,ASSIQATNTEAF
-,TRBJ2-3,TRBV6-8,ASSSTGYTDTQY
-,TRBJ1-1,TRBV28,ASRVGSTEAF
TRBD1,TRBJ1-2,TRBV6-2/TRBV6-3,ATGKQGQLYGYT
-,TRBJ1-3,TRBV20-1,SAIRSGELLGNTIY
-,TRBJ2-5,TRBV2,ASSETRETQY
-,TRBJ1-5,TRBV15,ATSRAEVPQH
TRBD1,TRBJ2-5,TRBV10-3,AISGGQGLQETQY
-,TRBJ1-3,TRBV7-4,ASSTAGNTIY
-,TRBJ1-5,TRBV6-6,ASSYSISNQPQH
-,TRBJ2-1,TRBV7-2,ASSLLGSYNEQF
-,TRBJ2-3,TRBV6-6,ASSSDGTDTQY
-,TRBJ2-3,TRBV7-2,ASSLNGGMQY
TRBD1,TRBJ2-3,TRBV13,ASSLGGTGGDTQY
-,TRBJ1-1,TRBV28,ASSSWGRLNTEAF
-,TRBJ1-6,TRBV7-2,AGRRQGNSPLH